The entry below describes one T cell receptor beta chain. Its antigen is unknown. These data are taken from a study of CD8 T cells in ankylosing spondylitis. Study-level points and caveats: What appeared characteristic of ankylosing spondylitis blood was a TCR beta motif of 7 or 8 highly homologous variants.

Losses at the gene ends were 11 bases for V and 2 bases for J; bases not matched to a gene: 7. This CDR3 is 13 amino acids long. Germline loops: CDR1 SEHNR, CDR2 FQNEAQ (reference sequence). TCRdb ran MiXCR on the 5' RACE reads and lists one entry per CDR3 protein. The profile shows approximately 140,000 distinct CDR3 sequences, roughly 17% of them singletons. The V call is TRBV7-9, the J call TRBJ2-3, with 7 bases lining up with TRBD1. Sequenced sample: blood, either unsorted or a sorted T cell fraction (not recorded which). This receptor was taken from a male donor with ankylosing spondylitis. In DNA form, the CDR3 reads TGTGCCGTTAGACAGGGCAACACAGATACGCAGTATTTT. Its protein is CAVRQGNTDTQYF.